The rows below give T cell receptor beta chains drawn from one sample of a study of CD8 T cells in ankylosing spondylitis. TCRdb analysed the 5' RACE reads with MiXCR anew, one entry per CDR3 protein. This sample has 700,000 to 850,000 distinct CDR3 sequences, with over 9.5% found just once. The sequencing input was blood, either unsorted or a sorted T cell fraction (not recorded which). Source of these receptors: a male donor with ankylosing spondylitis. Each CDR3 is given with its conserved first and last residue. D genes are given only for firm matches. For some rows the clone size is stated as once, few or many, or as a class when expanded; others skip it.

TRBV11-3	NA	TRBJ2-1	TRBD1	TGTGCCAGCAGCTTAGACTTGGGACAGGGGGCCTACAATGAGCAGTTCTTC	CASSLDLGQGAYNEQFF
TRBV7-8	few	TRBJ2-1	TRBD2	TGTGCCAGCACCCCCGGGAGACTAGCCAATGAGCAGTTCTTC	CASTPGRLANEQFF
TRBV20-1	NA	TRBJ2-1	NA	TGCAGTGCTAGAGATCGGTTGGGTACCTACAATGAGCAGTTCTTC	CSARDRLGTYNEQFF
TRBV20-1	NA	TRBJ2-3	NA	TGCAGTGCTACGGCTCTTAGCGGACTCACAGATACGCAGTATTTT	CSATALSGLTDTQYF
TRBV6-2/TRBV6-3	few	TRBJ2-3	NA	TGTGCCAGCAGTTACCGACAGATCACAGATACGCAGTATTTT	CASSYRQITDTQYF
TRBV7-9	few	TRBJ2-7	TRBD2	TGTGCCAGCAGCTTAGTGGTTTCCTGGACTAGGATGTCGGAGCAGTACTTC	CASSLVVSWTRMSEQYF
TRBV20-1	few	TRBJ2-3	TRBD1	TGCAGTGCCGACAGGGGTTTTGGCACAGATACGCAGTATTTT	CSADRGFGTDTQYF
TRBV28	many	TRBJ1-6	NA	TGTGCCAGCAGCGGGAGAGGGGGACCCCTCCACTTT	CASSGRGGPLHF
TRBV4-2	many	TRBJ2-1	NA	TGTGCCAGCAGCCAAAGAATTGATCCCTACAATGAGCAGTTCTTC	CASSQRIDPYNEQFF
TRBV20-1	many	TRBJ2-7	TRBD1	TGCAGTGCTAGTGTTGACAGGGCCTACGAGCAGTACTTC	CSASVDRAYEQYF
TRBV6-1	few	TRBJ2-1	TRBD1	TGTGCCAGCAGGACAGGGGTGGCCAATGAGCAGTTCTTC	CASRTGVANEQFF
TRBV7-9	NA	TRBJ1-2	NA	TGTGCCAGCAGCCCGAGGTCGGCAGAAGTTAGGGGTGGCTACACCTTC	CASSPRSAEVRGGYTF
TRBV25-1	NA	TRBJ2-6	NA	TGTGCCAGCATTGGGGGTCCGGCTGGGGCCAACGTCCTGACTTTC	CASIGGPAGANVLTF
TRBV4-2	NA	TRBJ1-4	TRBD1	TGTGCCAGCAGCACAGGGGACGACGAAAAACTGTTTTTT	CASSTGDDEKLFF
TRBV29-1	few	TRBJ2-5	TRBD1	TGCAGCGTTGCGGGACAGGGGGGGAAACAAGAGACCCAGTACTTC	CSVAGQGGKQETQYF
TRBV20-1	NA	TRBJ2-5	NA	TGCAGTGCTAGTCCAGTAAGAGAGACCCAGTACTTC	CSASPVRETQYF
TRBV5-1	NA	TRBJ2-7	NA	TGCGCCAGCAGCTCCCGCGGACCTACCTACGAGCAGTACTTC	CASSSRGPTYEQYF
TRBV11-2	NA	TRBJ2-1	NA	TGTGCCAGCAGCTTAGGGTCAGACGGGTACAATGAGCAGTTCTTC	CASSLGSDGYNEQFF
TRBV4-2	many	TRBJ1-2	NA	TGTGCCAGCGGCTCGAGTGTGGAGGGGTCCGGCTATGGCTACACCTTC	CASGSSVEGSGYGYTF
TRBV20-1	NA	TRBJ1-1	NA	TGCAGTGCTTTACTGAACACTGAAGCTTTCTTT	CSALLNTEAFF
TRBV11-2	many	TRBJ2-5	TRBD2	TGTGCCAGCAGCTTAGATATGGTAGCGGGATCAAAAGAGACCCAGTACTTC	CASSLDMVAGSKETQYF
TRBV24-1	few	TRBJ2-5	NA	TGTGCCACCAGTGATGCCCGGGGGGCAGGGGGAGAGACCCAGTACTTC	CATSDARGAGGETQYF
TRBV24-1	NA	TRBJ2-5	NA	TGTGCCACCAGTGATACCCGGACGGAAGAGACCCAGTACTTC	CATSDTRTEETQYF
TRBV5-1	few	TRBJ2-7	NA	TGCGCCAGCAGCATCGGACAGCCAACCTCCTACGAGCAGTACTTC	CASSIGQPTSYEQYF
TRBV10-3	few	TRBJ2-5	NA	TGTGCCATCAGTGAGGCGGAACAAGAGACCCAGTACTTC	CAISEAEQETQYF
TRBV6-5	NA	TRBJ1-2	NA	TGTGCCAGCAGCTACGTCAGAGGGGCGTATGGCTACACCTTC	CASSYVRGAYGYTF
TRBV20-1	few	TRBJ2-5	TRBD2	TGCAGTGCCACCGACTGGCGGGGGGCATCGGAGACCCAGTACTTC	CSATDWRGASETQYF
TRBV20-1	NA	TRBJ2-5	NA	TGCAGTGCCCCGCCCCAAGAGACCCAGTACTTC	CSAPPQETQYF
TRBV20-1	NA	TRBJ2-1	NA	TGCAGTGCGGCTGGGGGCGCGGCCTACAATGAGCAGTTCTTC	CSAAGGAAYNEQFF
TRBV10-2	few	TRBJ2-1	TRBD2	TGCGCCAGCAGTGATCCCCCACCTAGCGGGGGGGACAATGAGCAGTTCTTC	CASSDPPPSGGDNEQFF
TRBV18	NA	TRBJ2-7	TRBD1	TGTGCCAGCTCACCATTTCTCGCAGGGGGCTCCTACGAGCAGTACTTC	CASSPFLAGGSYEQYF
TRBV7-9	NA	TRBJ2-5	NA	TGTGCCAGCAGAGAGGGTTGGGGACGGACTCGCCAAGAGACCCAGTACTTC	CASREGWGRTRQETQYF
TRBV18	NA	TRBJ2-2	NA	TGTGCCAGCTCACCATCAGGGGTCGGGGAGCTGTTTTTT	CASSPSGVGELFF
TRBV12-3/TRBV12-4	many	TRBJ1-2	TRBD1	TGTGCCAGCAGGTCCGACAGGGCTAGCGGCTACACCTTC	CASRSDRASGYTF
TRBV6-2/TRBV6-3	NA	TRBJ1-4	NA	TGTGCCAGCAGGGAACAGGGCGGAGATGAAAAACTGTTTTTT	CASREQGGDEKLFF
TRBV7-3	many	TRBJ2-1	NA	TGTGCCAGCAGCTTTGAACCTCGTATGGAGCAGTTCTTC	CASSFEPRMEQFF
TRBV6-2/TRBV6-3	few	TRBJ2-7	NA	TGTGCCAGCAGGGGGAACTCGCACGAGCAGTACTTC	CASRGNSHEQYF
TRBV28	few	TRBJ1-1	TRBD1	TGTGCCAGCACCGGGACAGTTGACACTGAAGCTTTCTTT	CASTGTVDTEAFF
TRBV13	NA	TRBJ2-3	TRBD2	TGTGCCAGCAGCCCCCGGATGATAGCGGGGGGTCGCACTAGCACAGATACGCAGTATTTT	CASSPRMIAGGRTSTDTQYF
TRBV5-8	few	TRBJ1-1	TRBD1	TGTGCCAGCAGCTTGGCCAGGGGGCACGAAGCTTTCTTT	CASSLARGHEAFF
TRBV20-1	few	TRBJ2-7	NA	TGCAGTGCTCCCCGTGCCTACGAGCAGTACTTC	CSAPRAYEQYF
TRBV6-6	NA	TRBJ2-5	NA	TGTGCCAGCAACCGCCACTGGTCGGAGACCCAGTACTTC	CASNRHWSETQYF
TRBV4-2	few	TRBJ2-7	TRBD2	TGTGCCAGCAGCCGGCGCCCGTTGACAGACACTAGCGGGACGAGCTACGAGCAGTACTTC	CASSRRPLTDTSGTSYEQYF
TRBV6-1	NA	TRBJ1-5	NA	TGTGCCAGCAGTCAGCATATCAGCAATCAGCCCCAGCATTTT	CASSQHISNQPQHF
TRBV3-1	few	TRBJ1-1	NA	TGTGCCAGCAGCCAGTATGGCGGGGTGGCTGAAGCTTTCTTT	CASSQYGGVAEAFF
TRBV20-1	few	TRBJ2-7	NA	TGCAGTGCTAAGGCACGATCCGCCGGCGAGCAGTACTTC	CSAKARSAGEQYF
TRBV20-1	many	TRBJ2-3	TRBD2	TGCAGTGCAACTAGCGGGGGCACAGATACGCAGTATTTT	CSATSGGTDTQYF
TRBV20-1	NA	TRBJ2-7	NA	TGCAGTGCTAGAGTGAACACCGGTGGCGAGCAGTACTTC	CSARVNTGGEQYF
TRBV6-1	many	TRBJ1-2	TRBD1	TGTGCCAGCAGGAGGGGGACAGGGATCTCTAACTATGGCTACACCTTC	CASRRGTGISNYGYTF
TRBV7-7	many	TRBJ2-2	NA	TGTGCTAGCAGCCCAAGGGCTGTGAACACCGGGGAGCTGTTTTTT	CASSPRAVNTGELFF
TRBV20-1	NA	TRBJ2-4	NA	TGCAGTGCTGCGCCCGCCGCGGAAAACATTCAGTACTTC	CSAAPAAENIQYF
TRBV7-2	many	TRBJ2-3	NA	TGTGCCAGCAGCCGATCTTTCACAGATACGCAGTATTTT	CASSRSFTDTQYF
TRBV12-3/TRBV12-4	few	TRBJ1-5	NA	TGTGCCAGCAGTCCGGGCGGGGGAGGCAATCAGCCCCAGCATTTT	CASSPGGGGNQPQHF
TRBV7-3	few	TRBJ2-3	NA	TGTGCCAGCAGCATCCATGGGGGGAGCACAGATACGCAGTATTTT	CASSIHGGSTDTQYF
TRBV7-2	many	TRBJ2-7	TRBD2	TGTGCCAGCAGCTTTGCTAGCGGGAGCTCCTACGAGCAGTACTTC	CASSFASGSSYEQYF